This note documents a single T cell receptor beta chain sequence. Assay used: immunoSEQ multiplex PCR; TCRdb lists only in-frame clones, some missing. The sample carries 71,000 or so clones, roughly 81% recorded once. The data are from a study of OX40 agonist ivuxolimab in advanced cancers. The receptor's source is an adult with an advanced solid tumor such as melanoma, head and neck, liver or kidney cancer. This material consisted of CD4+ or CD8+ T cells sorted from blood, taken in a trial of the OX40 agonist ivuxolimab.

The CDR3 here is CASSLLGTVYEQYF. The CDR3 DNA follows: TGTGCCAGCAGCCTACTCGGGACCGTCTACGAGCAGTACTTC. The chain links TRBV11-2 to TRBJ2-7; D possibly uses TRBD1 or TRBD2 (5 bases each). Germline V gene sequence: CDR1 SGHAT, CDR2 FQNNGV. V was clipped by 5 bases and J by 3 bases, with 14 bases between them. CDR3 size: 14 residues. Complete variable domain (other parts from reference TRBV11-2 and TRBJ2-7): EAGVAQSPRYKIIEKRQSVAFWCNPISGHATLYWYQQILGQGPKLLIQFQNNGVVDDSQLPKDRFSAERLKGVDSTLKIQPAKLEDSAVYLCASSLLGTVYEQYFGPGTRLTVT.